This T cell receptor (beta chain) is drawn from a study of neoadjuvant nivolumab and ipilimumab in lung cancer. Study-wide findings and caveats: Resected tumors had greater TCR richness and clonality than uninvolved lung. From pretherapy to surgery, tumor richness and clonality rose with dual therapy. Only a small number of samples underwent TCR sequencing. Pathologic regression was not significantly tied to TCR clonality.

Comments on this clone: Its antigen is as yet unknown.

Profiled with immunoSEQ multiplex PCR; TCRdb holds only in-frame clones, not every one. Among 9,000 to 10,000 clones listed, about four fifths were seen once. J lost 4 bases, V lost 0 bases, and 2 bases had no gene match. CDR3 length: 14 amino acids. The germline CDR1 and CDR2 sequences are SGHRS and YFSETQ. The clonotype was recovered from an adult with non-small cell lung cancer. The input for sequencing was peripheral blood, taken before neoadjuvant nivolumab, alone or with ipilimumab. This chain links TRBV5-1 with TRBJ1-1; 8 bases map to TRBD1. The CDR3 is CASSLGRGRTEAFF. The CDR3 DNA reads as TGCGCCAGCAGCTTGGGCAGGGGGCGCACTGAAGCTTTCTTT.